The 8 T cell receptor beta chains below were found in one sample sequenced in a study of control samples from healthy donors and cancer patients. Method: immunoSEQ multiplex PCR; TCRdb's copy keeps in-frame clones and lacks some. Of around 100,000 clones listed, roughly 90% are singletons. Sequencing was done on a sample of blood. Every receptor here comes from a woman between 45 and 60 years old in good health.

This clone appeared a single time. An end of the junction does not agree with germline; a read error may underlie this. This sequence joins TRBV13 and TRBJ1-1; no clear D gene. The CDR3 is made up of 12 amino acids. Germline values: CDR1 PRHDT, CDR2 FYEKMQ (reference sequence). In DNA, the CDR3 is TGTGCCAGCAGCTTAGCCACGCTCTCGGCCAGCTTT. As protein: CASSLATLSASF.

This chain links TRBV7-2 with TRBJ2-3; 12 bases fit TRBD2. Germline values: CDR1 SGHTA, CDR2 FQGNSA. The CDR3 is 18 residues long. V lost 1 base, J lost 4 bases, and 9 bases stayed unmatched. This CDR3 is CASSLVGLAGSGADTQYF. CDR3 in DNA: TGTGCCAGCAGCTTAGTTGGACTAGCGGGATCAGGGGCAGATACGCAGTATTTT.

This sequence joins TRBV7-2 and TRBJ1-2, with D perhaps TRBD1 (5 bases). Trimming removed 4 bases from V and 0 bases from J, with 15 bases in between. The CDR3 sequence is 16 residues long. Looked up from germline, CDR1 is SGHTA and CDR2 is FQGNSA. The CDR3 sequence: CASSWEGTPANYGYTF. In DNA, the CDR3 is TGTGCCAGCAGCTGGGAGGGGACGCCAGCTAACTATGGCTACACCTTC.

The rearrangement joins TRBV7-9 to TRBJ1-1; no firm D call. CDR3 length equals 15 residues. Germline CDR1 and CDR2: SEHNR and FQNEAQ (reference sequence). V was cut by 1 base and J by 0 bases, with 9 bases left in between. The CDR3 nucleotides read TGTGCCAGCAGCTTAGGTCTTGGCCTGAACACTGAAGCTTTCTTT. Its protein is CASSLGLGLNTEAFF.

The V gene is TRBV2, the J gene TRBJ2-3, with D perhaps matching TRBD2 (5 bases). This CDR3 is 16 amino acids long. Germline V gene data show CDR1 as SNHLY and CDR2 as FYNNEI. V lost 10 bases to trimming and J lost 2 bases, with 22 bases between them. As DNA, the CDR3 is TGTGCCACCCTCCGGGAACCAGCGCCGAACACAGATACGCAGTATTTT. Its protein product is CATLREPAPNTDTQYF.

The chain employs TRBV11-3 and TRBJ2-1; D tentatively fits TRBD1 or TRBD2 (6 bases each). Per the germline V gene, CDR1 is SGHNT and CDR2 is YENEEA. V lost 2 bases and J 7 bases, leaving 9 bases between the germline ends. The CDR3 extends over 13 amino acids. Written as DNA, the CDR3 is TGTGCCAGCAGCTTACGGGGGCAGAATGAGCAGTTCTTC. Its translation is CASSLRGQNEQFF. The variable domain in full, completed from reference TRBV11-3 and TRBJ2-1, reads EAGVVQSPRYKIIEKKQPVAFWCNPISGHNTLYWYLQNLGQGPELLIRYENEEAVDDSQLPKDRFSAERLKGVDSTLKIQPAELGDSAVYLCASSLRGQNEQFFGPGTRLTVL.

The rearrangement uses TRBV7-8 and TRBJ1-6; D gene ambiguous. Germline values: CDR1 SGHVS, CDR2 FQNEAQ. Between the trimmed V and J ends, which lost 1 base and 6 bases, there was a span of 7 bases. The CDR3 is 14 residues long. The CDR3 spells CASSLEGVNSPLHF. CDR3 coding DNA: TGTGCCAGCAGCTTAGAAGGAGTTAATTCACCCCTCCACTTT.

This clone was detected only a few times. This chain connects TRBV29-1 to TRBJ2-3; D is ambiguous. The CDR3 is 13 residues long. Trimming cost V 3 bases and J 5 bases, with 12 bases left between them. Looked up from germline, CDR1 is SQVTM and CDR2 is ANQGSEA. The CDR3 region has the DNA TGCAGCGTTGAGCTTGGCGGCGTAGATACGCAGTATTTT. It yields the protein CSVELGGVDTQYF.